Given below is one T cell receptor beta chain in context. In the authors' workflow: Nucleated cell counts were estimated from reference gene primer amplification. Generated by immunoSEQ multiplex PCR, the TCRdb table keeps only in-frame clones and is missing some. Clone size and V and J calls were adopted from that table, with D and trimming inferred from the DNA. The table has over 200,000 clones, around four fifths seen once. The record originates from a study of blood T cell repertoires in COVID-19. Whole-study context: The United States, Italy and Spain supplied acute and convalescent COVID-19 samples. T cells, B-cell-depleted T cells, or PBMCs provided the cDNA or gDNA that served as material.

There are 14 residues in the CDR3. Sequenced material: peripheral blood. The rearrangement joins TRBV21-1 to TRBJ2-7; the tabulated D call, TRBD2, remains unverified against the DNA. TRBV21-1 is a known pseudogene. The sequence was collected from a man at least 80 years old with acute or convalescent COVID-19. The CDR3 is CASNPGTRSHEQYF. CDR3 nucleotide sequence: TGTGCCAGCAACCCGGGGACTAGAAGCCACGAGCAGTACTTC.